Listed below are T cell receptor beta chains from one sample, sequenced in a study of shared clonotypes between healthy human individuals. TCRdb keeps only in-frame clones here, not all; method: immunoSEQ multiplex PCR. The sample has 2 million or so clones, roughly 94% seen once. Sequencing was done on a sample of naive CD4+ T cells sorted from blood. The source of these receptors is a man aged 18 to 35 in good health. Each CDR3 is given with its conserved first and last residue. Fields, in order: CDR3 length, V gene, clone size, J gene, D gene, CDR3 protein, CDR3 DNA. A D gene is named only where the DNA matches it firmly. The listing skips clone size in some rows; elsewhere it reads once, few, many or a size class.

CDR3 length: 14
V gene: TRBV6-1
clone size: .
J gene: TRBJ2-7
D gene: .
CDR3 protein: CASSEAGDHYEQYF
CDR3 DNA: TGTGCCAGCAGTGAAGCGGGGGACCACTACGAGCAGTACTTC

CDR3 length: 13
V gene: TRBV28
clone size: .
J gene: TRBJ1-1
D gene: .
CDR3 protein: CASSFSGALQAFF
CDR3 DNA: TGTGCCAGCAGTTTCTCGGGGGCCCTACAGGCTTTCTTT

CDR3 length: 14
V gene: TRBV6-5
clone size: .
J gene: TRBJ1-5
D gene: TRBD1
CDR3 protein: CASSPGSTGEPQHF
CDR3 DNA: TGTGCCAGCAGCCCAGGGTCAACAGGGGAGCCCCAGCATTTT

CDR3 length: 16
V gene: TRBV7-9
clone size: .
J gene: TRBJ1-5
D gene: TRBD1
CDR3 protein: CASSSTGVSSNQPQHF
CDR3 DNA: TGTGCCAGCAGCTCGACAGGGGTCTCTAGCAATCAGCCCCAGCATTTT

CDR3 length: 17
V gene: TRBV18
clone size: .
J gene: TRBJ1-3
D gene: .
CDR3 protein: CASSPFTTESAGNTIYF
CDR3 DNA: TGTGCCAGCTCACCATTTACCACGGAGAGCGCTGGAAACACCATATATTTT

CDR3 length: 13
V gene: TRBV28
clone size: .
J gene: TRBJ2-7
D gene: TRBD1
CDR3 protein: CASRSGTVYEQYF
CDR3 DNA: TGTGCCAGCAGATCCGGGACAGTCTACGAGCAGTACTTC

CDR3 length: 15
V gene: TRBV19
clone size: once
J gene: TRBJ2-7
D gene: .
CDR3 protein: CASSIAVGFSYEQYF
CDR3 DNA: TGTGCCAGTAGTATAGCGGTCGGGTTCTCCTACGAGCAGTACTTC

CDR3 length: 14
V gene: TRBV6-5
clone size: .
J gene: TRBJ1-5
D gene: .
CDR3 protein: CASTRGRSNQPQHF
CDR3 DNA: TGTGCCAGCACCAGGGGTCGTAGCAATCAGCCCCAGCATTTT

CDR3 length: 13
V gene: TRBV29-1
clone size: many
J gene: TRBJ1-1
D gene: .
CDR3 protein: CSVEGRLNTEAFF
CDR3 DNA: TGCAGCGTTGAGGGACGGCTGAACACTGAAGCTTTCTTT

CDR3 length: 12
V gene: TRBV6-1
clone size: .
J gene: TRBJ1-5
D gene: .
CDR3 protein: CASSEPNQPQHF
CDR3 DNA: TGTGCCAGCAGTGAGCCGAATCAGCCCCAGCATTTT

CDR3 length: 15
V gene: TRBV19
clone size: .
J gene: TRBJ1-5
D gene: .
CDR3 protein: CASSITIYSNQPQHF
CDR3 DNA: TGTGCCAGTAGTATTACAATTTATAGCAATCAGCCCCAGCATTTT

CDR3 length: 16
V gene: TRBV4-3
clone size: .
J gene: TRBJ2-7
D gene: .
CDR3 protein: CASSQGEHFGSYEQYF
CDR3 DNA: TGCGCCAGCAGCCAAGGGGAACACTTCGGCTCCTACGAGCAGTACTTC

CDR3 length: 12
V gene: TRBV10-3
clone size: .
J gene: TRBJ1-2
D gene: .
CDR3 protein: CAISESSSGYTF
CDR3 DNA: TGTGCCATCAGTGAGTCTAGTTCCGGCTACACCTTC

CDR3 length: 18
V gene: TRBV21-1
clone size: .
J gene: TRBJ2-1
D gene: .
CDR3 protein: CASSKGDMRTSGDNEQFF
CDR3 DNA: TGTGCCAGCAGCAAAGGGGACATGAGGACTAGCGGGGACAATGAGCAGTTCTTC

CDR3 length: 14
V gene: TRBV7-3
clone size: .
J gene: TRBJ1-3
D gene: .
CDR3 protein: CASSLTGAGNTIYF
CDR3 DNA: TGTGCCAGCAGCTTAACTGGGGCTGGAAACACCATATATTTT

CDR3 length: 12
V gene: TRBV28
clone size: few
J gene: TRBJ1-1
D gene: .
CDR3 protein: CASALRHGEAFF
CDR3 DNA: TGTGCCAGCGCCCTTCGGCACGGTGAAGCTTTCTTT

CDR3 length: 14
V gene: TRBV7-2
clone size: .
J gene: TRBJ2-7
D gene: TRBD1
CDR3 protein: CASSLWGTGYEQYF
CDR3 DNA: TGTGCCAGCAGCCTATGGGGGACAGGGTACGAGCAGTACTTC

CDR3 length: 14
V gene: TRBV7-2
clone size: .
J gene: TRBJ2-1
D gene: .
CDR3 protein: CASSRWASANEQFF
CDR3 DNA: TGTGCCAGCAGCCGATGGGCTAGCGCTAATGAGCAGTTCTTC

CDR3 length: 18
V gene: TRBV7-9
clone size: .
J gene: TRBJ2-1
D gene: TRBD2
CDR3 protein: CASSDRTSGRAFFNEQFF
CDR3 DNA: TGTGCCAGCAGCGATAGGACTAGCGGGAGGGCCTTTTTCAATGAGCAGTTCTTC